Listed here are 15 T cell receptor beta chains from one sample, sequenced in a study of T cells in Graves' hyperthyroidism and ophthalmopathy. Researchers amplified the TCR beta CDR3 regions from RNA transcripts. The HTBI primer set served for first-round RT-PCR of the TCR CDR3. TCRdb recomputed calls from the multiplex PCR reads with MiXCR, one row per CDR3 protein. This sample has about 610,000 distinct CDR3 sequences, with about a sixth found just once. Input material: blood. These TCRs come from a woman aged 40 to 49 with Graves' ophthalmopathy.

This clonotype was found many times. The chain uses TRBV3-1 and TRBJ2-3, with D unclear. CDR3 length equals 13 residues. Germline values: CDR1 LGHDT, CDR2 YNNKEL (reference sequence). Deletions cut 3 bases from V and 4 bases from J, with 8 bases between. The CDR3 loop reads CASSHGPPDTQYF. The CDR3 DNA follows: TGTGCCAGCAGCCACGGACCCCCAGATACGCAGTATTTT.

The CDR3 DNA sequence: TGCGCCAGCAGCCTGACTAGCGGGAGCTTGGGGCAGTACTTC. Amino acid sequence: CASSLTSGSLGQYF. The gene calls are TRBV5-1 and TRBJ2-7; 12 bases agree with TRBD2. Trimming cost V 4 bases and J 9 bases; bases outside gene matches: 8. The CDR3 sequence is 14 residues long. Germline lookup yields CDR1 SGHRS and CDR2 YFSETQ.

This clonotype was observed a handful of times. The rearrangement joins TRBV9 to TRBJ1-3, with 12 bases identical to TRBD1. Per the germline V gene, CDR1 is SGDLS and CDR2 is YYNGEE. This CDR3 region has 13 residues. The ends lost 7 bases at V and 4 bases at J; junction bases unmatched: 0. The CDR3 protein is CASGTGGGNTIYF. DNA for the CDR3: TGTGCCAGCGGGACAGGGGGCGGAAACACCATATATTTT.

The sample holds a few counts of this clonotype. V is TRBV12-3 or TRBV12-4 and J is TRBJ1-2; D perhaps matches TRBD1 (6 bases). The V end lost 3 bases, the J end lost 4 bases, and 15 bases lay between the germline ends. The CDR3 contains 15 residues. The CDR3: CASSLGRWGPYGYTF. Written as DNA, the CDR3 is TGTGCCAGCAGTTTGGGCAGGTGGGGGCCCTATGGCTACACCTTC.

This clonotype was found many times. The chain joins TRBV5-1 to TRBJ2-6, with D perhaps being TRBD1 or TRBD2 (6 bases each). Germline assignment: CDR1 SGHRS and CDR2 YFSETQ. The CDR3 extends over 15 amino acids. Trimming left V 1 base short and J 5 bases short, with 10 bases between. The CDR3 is CASSLRGDRANVLTF. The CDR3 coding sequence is TGCGCCAGCAGCTTGAGGGGGGATAGGGCCAACGTCCTGACTTTC.

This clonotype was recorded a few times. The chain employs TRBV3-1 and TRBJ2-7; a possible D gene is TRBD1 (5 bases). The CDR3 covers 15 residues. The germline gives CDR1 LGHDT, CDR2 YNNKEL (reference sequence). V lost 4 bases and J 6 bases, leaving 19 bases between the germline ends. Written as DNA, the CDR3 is TGTGCCAGCAGCCTTTCCGGACATGCGTATAGCGAGCAGTACTTC. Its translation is CASSLSGHAYSEQYF.

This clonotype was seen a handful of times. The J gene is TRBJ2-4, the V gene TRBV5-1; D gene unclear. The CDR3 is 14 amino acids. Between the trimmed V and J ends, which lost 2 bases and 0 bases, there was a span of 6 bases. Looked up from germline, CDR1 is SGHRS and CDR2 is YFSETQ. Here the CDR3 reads CASSFRRAKNIQYF. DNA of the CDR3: TGCGCCAGCAGCTTTAGAAGAGCCAAAAACATTCAGTACTTC.

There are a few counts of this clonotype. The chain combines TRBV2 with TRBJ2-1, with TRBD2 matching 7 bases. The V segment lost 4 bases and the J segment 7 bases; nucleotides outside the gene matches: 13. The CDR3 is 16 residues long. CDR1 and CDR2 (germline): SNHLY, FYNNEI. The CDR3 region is CASSARLAPLPNEQFF. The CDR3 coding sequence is TGTGCCAGCAGTGCCAGACTAGCCCCATTACCTAATGAGCAGTTCTTC.

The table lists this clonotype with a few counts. The CDR3 DNA reads TGTGCCATCAGTGAGTCGGGACTAGGGACGGGGCAGTTCTTC. Amino acids: CAISESGLGTGQFF. The chain is built from TRBV10-3 and TRBJ2-1; 8 bases map to TRBD2. CDR1 and CDR2 from the germline V gene are ENHRY and SYGVKD. V was clipped by 0 bases and J by 12 bases; unmatched bases: 7. The CDR3 consists of 14 residues.

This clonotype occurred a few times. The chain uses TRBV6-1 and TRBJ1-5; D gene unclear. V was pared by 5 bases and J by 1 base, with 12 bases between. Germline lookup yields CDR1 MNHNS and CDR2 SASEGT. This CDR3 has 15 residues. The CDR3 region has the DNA TGTGCCAGCAGTCTGGGTAAACGGAGCAATCAGCCCCAGCATTTT. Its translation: CASSLGKRSNQPQHF.

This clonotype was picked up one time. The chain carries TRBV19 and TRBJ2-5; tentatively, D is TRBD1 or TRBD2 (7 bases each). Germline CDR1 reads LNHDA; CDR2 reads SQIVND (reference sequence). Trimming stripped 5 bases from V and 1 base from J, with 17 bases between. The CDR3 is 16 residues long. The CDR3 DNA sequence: TGTGCCAGTAGTTCACCACAGGGGAGGGTCCAAGAGACCCAGTACTTC. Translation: CASSSPQGRVQETQYF.

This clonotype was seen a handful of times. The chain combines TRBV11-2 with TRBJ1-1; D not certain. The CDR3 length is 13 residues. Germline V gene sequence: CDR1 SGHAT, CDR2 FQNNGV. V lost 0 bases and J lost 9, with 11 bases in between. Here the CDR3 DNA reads TGTGCCAGCAGCTTAGAGACGACGGCGAAAGCTTTCTTT. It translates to CASSLETTAKAFF.

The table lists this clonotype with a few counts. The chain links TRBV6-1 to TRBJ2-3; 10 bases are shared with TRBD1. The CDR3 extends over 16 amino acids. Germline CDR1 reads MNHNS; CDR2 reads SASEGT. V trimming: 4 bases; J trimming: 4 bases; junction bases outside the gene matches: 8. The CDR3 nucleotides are TGTGCCAGCAGTGGGTCGACAGGGGGCCTGGCAGATACGCAGTATTTT. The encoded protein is CASSGSTGGLADTQYF.

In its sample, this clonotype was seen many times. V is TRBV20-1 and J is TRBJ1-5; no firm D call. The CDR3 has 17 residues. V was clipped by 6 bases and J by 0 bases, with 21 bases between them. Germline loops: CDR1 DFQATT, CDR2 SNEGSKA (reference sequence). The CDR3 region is CSATPPAQAHSNQPQHF. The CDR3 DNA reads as TGCAGTGCCACCCCTCCCGCCCAGGCCCATAGCAATCAGCCCCAGCATTTT.

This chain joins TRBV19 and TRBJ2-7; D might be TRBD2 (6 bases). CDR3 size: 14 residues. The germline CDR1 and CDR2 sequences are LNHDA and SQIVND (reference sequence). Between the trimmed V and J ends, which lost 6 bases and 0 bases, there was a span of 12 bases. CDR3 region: CASREEGSSYEQYF. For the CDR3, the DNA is TGTGCCAGTAGGGAGGAGGGAAGCTCCTACGAGCAGTACTTC.